This T cell receptor beta chain was recorded in a study of long-term antiretroviral therapy in people with HIV. The study's findings and limits: The study collected blood between about 2003 and 2017, possibly under older ART regimens. ART was followed by higher diversity that remained below transplant donor controls.

This CDR3 region has 17 residues. Trimming stripped 5 bases from V and 0 bases from J, with 20 bases between. Germline lookup yields CDR1 LNHDA and CDR2 SQIVND (reference sequence). There were roughly 0.95-10 million cryopreserved PBMC in the samples before DNA extraction. Run at survey level, the immunoSEQ assay was version v3.0. Per-sample targets for sequencing were 40,000-50,000 T-cell genomes. Sequenced by immunoSEQ multiplex PCR; TCRdb stores in-frame clones only, minus some. The table includes tens of thousands of clones, approximately 80% detected once. About this clone: Its antigen is as yet unknown.

The V gene is TRBV19, the J gene TRBJ2-7; D is possibly TRBD1 (6 bases). The clonotype originates from a woman between 40 and 55 years old with HIV. The source material was unsorted PBMCs, sampled 1.2 years after starting antiretroviral therapy. CDR3 nucleotides: TGTGCCAGTAGTCCCCGACCCCAGGACAGCGACTCCTACGAGCAGTACTTC. It is translated as CASSPRPQDSDSYEQYF.